The present T cell receptor beta chain was sequenced within a study of human T cells and chemical hapten exposure. Study-wide points: With DPC sensitization, TCRs exceeding 1 in 1000 frequency showed no change.

Trimming left V 4 bases short and J 9 bases short, with 15 bases between. Germline loops: CDR1 SGHNT, CDR2 YENEEA. The CDR3 runs 13 residues. Time point of the sample: pre-sensitization, week 0. The treatment is: therapeutic diphenylcyclopropenone sensitization with weekly scalp DPC. TCRdb re-called the RACE reads with MiXCR, one entry per CDR3 protein. This table holds 300,000 to 450,000 distinct CDR3 sequences, approximately 5% found once. Note on this clonotype: Its matching antigen is unknown.

The chain couples TRBV11-3 to TRBJ1-1, with D uncertain. The sequencing used whole blood, collected in connection with sensitization to the hapten diphenylcyclopropenone (DPC). The origin of this receptor is a woman aged 45-65 years with alopecia areata. Some clones in this sample may be carry-over from other donors' samples. In DNA form, the CDR3 reads TGTGCCAGCAGCTCTAGCAGGAGAGAGAAAGCTTTCTTT. Translating it yields CASSSSRREKAFF.